This T cell receptor (beta chain) was profiled in a study of identical twins. Study conclusions and caveats: Out-of-frame TCR alpha sharing in monozygotic twins exceeded recombination model predictions.

With template switching, a universal primer site was added, and the cDNA carried unique molecular identifiers. Each CDR3 protein is one row after TCRdb ran MiXCR on the 5' RACE reads. The table has 500,000 to 650,000 distinct CDR3 sequences, just over 7% seen once. At least ten counts were recorded for this clonotype. What it binds is not known. The sample also formed part of further work on yellow fever vaccine responses in identical twins.

Sequenced sample: PBMCs. This receptor was identified in a young woman in good health.

The CDR3 is CAISGTPNQPQHF. The CDR3 nucleotides are TGTGCCATCAGTGGGACACCCAATCAGCCCCAGCATTTT. The gene calls are TRBV10-3 and TRBJ1-5; possibly TRBD1 for D (5 bases). The germline CDR1 and CDR2 sequences are ENHRY and SYGVKD. Trimming removed 4 bases at V and 3 bases at J, with 7 bases between. CDR3 length: 13 residues.